This TCR beta chain was obtained from a study of T cell repertoires in cytomegalovirus infection. General study findings and limits: Frequencies of public TCR beta families were cumulated, and this identified carriers of CMV plus the relevant HLA.

V gave up 5 bases and J gave up 8 bases, with 16 bases separating them. Looked up from germline, CDR1 is LNHDA and CDR2 is SQIVND (reference sequence). The CDR3 spans 14 residues. TCRdb independently ran MiXCR on the reads; one entry per CDR3 protein. The sample lists about 770,000 distinct CDR3 sequences, about 29% occurring once. On this clonotype itself: Its target is unknown.

This chain joins TRBV19 and TRBJ2-4; possible D gene TRBD1, 6 bases. This clonotype was obtained from a human donor in good health (CMV status not recorded). Some clones in this sample may be carry-over from other donors' samples. The sequencing used cultured CD8+ T cells from PBMCs, collected from culture after CMV antigen stimulation. For the CDR3, the DNA is TGTGCCAGTAGTCCAAACGGAAACAGGGACATTCAGTACTTC. It is translated as CASSPNGNRDIQYF.